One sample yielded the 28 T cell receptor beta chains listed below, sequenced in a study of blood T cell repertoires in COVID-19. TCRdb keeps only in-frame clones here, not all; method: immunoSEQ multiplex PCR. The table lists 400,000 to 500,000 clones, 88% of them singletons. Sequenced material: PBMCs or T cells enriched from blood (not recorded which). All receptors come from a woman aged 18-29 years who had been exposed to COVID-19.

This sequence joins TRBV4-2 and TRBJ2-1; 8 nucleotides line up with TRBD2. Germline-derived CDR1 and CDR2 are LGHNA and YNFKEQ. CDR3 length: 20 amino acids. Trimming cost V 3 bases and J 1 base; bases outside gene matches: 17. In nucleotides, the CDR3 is TGTGCCAGCAGCCAGGAATTAGTAGCGGGAATGGAAGGGTCCTACAATGAGCAGTTCTTC. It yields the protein CASSQELVAGMEGSYNEQFF.

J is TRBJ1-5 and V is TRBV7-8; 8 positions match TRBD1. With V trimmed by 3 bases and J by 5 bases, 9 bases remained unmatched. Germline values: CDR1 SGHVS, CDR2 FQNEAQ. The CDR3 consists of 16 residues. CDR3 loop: CASSFGGQGKDQPQHF. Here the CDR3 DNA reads TGTGCCAGCAGCTTCGGTGGACAGGGCAAGGATCAGCCCCAGCATTTT.

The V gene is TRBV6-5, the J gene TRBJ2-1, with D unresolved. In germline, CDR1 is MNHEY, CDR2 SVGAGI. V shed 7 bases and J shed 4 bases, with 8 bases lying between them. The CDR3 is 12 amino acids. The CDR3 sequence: CASKGEYNEQFF. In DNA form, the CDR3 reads TGTGCCAGCAAAGGAGAATACAATGAGCAGTTCTTC.

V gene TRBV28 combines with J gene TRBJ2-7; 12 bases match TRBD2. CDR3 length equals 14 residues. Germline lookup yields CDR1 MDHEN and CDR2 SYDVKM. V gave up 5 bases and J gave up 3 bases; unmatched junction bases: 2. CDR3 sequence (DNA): TGTGCCAGCAGTCAACTAGCGGGAGGCTACGAGCAGTACTTC. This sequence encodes CASSQLAGGYEQYF. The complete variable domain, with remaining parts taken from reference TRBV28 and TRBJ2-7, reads DVKVTQSSRYLVKRTGEKVFLECVQDMDHENMFWYRQDPGLGLRLIYFSYDVKMKEKGDIPEGYSVSREKKERFSLILESASTNQTSMYLCASSQLAGGYEQYFGPGTRLTVT.

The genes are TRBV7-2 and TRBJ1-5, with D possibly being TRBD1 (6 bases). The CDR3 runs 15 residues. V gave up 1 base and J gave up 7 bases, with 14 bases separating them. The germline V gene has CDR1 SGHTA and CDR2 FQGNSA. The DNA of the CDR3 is TGTGCCAGCAGCTTAGGAACAGGGTCTAGGCAGCCCCAGCATTTT. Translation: CASSLGTGSRQPQHF. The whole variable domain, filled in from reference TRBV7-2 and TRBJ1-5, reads GAGVSQSPSNKVTEKGKDVELRCDPISGHTALYWYRQSLGQGLEFLIYFQGNSAPDKSGLPSDRFSAERTGGSVSTLTIQRTQQEDSAVYLCASSLGTGSRQPQHFGDGTRLSIL.

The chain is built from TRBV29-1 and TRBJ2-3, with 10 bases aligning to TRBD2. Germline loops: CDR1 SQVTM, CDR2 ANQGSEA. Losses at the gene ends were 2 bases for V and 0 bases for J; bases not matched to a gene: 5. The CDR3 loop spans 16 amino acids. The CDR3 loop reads CSVEILAGRSTDTQYF. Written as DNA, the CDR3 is TGCAGCGTTGAAATACTAGCGGGGCGGAGCACAGATACGCAGTATTTT.

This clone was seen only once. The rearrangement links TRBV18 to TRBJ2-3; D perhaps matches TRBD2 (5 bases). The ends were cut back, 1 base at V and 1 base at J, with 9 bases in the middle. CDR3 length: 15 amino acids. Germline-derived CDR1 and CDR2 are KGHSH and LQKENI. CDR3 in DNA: TGTGCCAGCTCACCACAGGGAGTAGGCACAGATACGCAGTATTTT. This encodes CASSPQGVGTDTQYF.

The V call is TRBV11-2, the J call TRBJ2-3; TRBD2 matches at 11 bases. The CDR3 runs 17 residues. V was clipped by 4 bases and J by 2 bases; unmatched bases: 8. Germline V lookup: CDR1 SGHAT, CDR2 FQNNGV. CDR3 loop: CASSSMGTSGDTDTQYF. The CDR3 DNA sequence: TGTGCCAGCAGCTCCATGGGGACTAGCGGAGACACAGATACGCAGTATTTT.

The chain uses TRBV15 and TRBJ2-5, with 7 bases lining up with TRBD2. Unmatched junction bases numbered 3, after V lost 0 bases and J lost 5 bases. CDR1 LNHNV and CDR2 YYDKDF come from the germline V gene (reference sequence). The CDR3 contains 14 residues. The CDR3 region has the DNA TGTGCCACCAGCAGAGATAACGGGAGGGAGACCCAGTACTTC. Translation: CATSRDNGRETQYF.

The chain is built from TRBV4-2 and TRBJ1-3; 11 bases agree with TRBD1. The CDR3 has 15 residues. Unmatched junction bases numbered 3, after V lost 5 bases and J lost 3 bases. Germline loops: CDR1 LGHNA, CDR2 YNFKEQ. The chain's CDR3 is CASSVDRGLGNTIYF. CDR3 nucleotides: TGTGCCAGCAGCGTGGACAGGGGGCTTGGAAACACCATATATTTT.

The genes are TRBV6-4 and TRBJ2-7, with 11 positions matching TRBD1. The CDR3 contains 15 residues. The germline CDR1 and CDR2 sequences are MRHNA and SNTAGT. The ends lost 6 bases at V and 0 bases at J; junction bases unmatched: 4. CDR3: CASSLGTGGSYEQYF. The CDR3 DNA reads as TGTGCCAGCAGCCTTGGGACAGGGGGCTCCTACGAGCAGTACTTC.

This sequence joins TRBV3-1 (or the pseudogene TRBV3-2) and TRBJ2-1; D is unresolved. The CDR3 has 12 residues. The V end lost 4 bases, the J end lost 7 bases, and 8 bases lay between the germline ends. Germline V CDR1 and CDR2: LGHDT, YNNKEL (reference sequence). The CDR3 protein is CASSRVWNEQFF. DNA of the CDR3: TGTGCCAGCAGCCGCGTCTGGAATGAGCAGTTCTTC.

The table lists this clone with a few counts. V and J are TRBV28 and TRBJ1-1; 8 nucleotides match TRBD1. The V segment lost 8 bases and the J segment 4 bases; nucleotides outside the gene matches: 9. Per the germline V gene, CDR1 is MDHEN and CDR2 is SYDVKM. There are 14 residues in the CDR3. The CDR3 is CASVPQGARTEAFF. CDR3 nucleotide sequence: TGTGCCAGCGTTCCCCAGGGGGCGCGCACTGAAGCTTTCTTT.

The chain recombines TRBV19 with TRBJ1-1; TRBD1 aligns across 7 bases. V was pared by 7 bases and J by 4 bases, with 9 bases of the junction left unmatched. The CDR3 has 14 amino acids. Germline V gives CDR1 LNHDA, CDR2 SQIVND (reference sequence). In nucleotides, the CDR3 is TGTGCCAGTACTATTACAGGGGCGCGCACTGAAGCTTTCTTT. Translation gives CASTITGARTEAFF.

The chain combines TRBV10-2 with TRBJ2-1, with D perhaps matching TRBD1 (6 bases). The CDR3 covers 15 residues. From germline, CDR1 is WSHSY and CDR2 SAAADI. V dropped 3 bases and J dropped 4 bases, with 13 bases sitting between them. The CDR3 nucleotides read TGCGCCAGCAGTGATACAGGGATCGAGTACAATGAGCAGTTCTTC. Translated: CASSDTGIEYNEQFF.

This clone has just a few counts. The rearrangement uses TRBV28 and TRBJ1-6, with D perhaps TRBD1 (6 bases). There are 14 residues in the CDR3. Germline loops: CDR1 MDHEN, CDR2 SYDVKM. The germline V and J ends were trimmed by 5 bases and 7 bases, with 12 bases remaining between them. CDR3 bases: TGTGCCAGCAGTATAGGACAGCCAAATTCACCCCTCCACTTT. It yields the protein CASSIGQPNSPLHF.

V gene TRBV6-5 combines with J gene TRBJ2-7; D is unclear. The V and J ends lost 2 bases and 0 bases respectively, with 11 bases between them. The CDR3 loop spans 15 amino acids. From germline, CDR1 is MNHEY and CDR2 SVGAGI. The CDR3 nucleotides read TGTGCCAGCAGTTACACGGCGAGGAGCTCCTACGAGCAGTACTTC. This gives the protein CASSYTARSSYEQYF.

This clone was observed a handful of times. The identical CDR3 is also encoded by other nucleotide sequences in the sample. The chain's CDR3 is CASSQGTSGGGTDTQYF. CDR3 nucleotides: TGTGCCAGCAGCCAAGGGACTAGCGGGGGGGGCACAGATACGCAGTATTTT. V and J are TRBV4-2 and TRBJ2-3; 15 nucleotides agree with TRBD2. The germline V gene encodes CDR1 LGHNA and CDR2 YNFKEQ. J was trimmed by 1 base and V by 1 base; bases with no gene match: 0. The CDR3 has 17 residues.

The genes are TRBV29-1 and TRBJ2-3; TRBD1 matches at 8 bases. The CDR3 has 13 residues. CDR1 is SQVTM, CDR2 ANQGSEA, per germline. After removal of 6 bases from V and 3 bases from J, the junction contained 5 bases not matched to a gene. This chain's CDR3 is CSVSQGATDTQYF. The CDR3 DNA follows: TGCAGCGTCTCTCAGGGGGCGACAGATACGCAGTATTTT.

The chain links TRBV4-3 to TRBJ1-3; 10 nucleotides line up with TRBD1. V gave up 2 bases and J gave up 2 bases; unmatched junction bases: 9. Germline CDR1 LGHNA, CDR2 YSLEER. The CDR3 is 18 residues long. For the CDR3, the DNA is TGCGCCAGCAGCCAAACCGGGACAGGGGACTCCCCTGGAAACACCATATATTTT. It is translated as CASSQTGTGDSPGNTIYF.

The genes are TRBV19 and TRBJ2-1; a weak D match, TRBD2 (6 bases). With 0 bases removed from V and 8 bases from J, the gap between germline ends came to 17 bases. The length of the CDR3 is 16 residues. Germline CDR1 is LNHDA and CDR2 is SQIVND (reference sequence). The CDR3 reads CASSIDQGPSVHEQFF. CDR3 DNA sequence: TGTGCCAGTAGTATAGATCAGGGCCCTAGCGTCCATGAGCAGTTCTTC.

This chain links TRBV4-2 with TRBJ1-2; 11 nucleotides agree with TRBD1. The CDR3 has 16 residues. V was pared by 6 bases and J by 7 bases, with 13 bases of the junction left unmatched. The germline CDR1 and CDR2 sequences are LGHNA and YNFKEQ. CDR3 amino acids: CASRPLPGQGVSGYTF. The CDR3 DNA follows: TGTGCCAGCAGACCCTTACCGGGACAGGGGGTTAGTGGCTACACCTTC.

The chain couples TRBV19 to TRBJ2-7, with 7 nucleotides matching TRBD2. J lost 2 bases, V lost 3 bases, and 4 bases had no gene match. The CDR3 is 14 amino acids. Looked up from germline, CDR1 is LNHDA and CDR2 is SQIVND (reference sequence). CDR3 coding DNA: TGTGCCAGTAGTATCGGGGGGACTACCTACGAGCAGTACTTC. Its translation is CASSIGGTTYEQYF.

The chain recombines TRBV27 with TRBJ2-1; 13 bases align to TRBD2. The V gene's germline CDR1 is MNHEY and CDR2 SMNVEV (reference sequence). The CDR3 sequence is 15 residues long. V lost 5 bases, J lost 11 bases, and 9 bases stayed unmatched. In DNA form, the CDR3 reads TGTGCCAGCAGTACCGGACTAGCGGGAGTTCAAAAGCAGTTCTTC. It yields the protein CASSTGLAGVQKQFF.

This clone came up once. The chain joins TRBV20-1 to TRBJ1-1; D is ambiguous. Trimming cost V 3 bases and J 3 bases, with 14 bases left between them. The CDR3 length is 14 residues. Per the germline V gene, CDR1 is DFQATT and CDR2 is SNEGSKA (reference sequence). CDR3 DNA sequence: TGCAGTGCTAGTATTCCTCTGAACTACACTGAAGCTTTCTTT. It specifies CSASIPLNYTEAFF.

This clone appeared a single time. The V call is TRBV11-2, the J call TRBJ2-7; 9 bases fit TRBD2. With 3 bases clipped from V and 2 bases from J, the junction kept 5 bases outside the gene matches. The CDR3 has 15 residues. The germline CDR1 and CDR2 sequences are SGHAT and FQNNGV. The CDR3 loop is CASSLAASGAYEQYF. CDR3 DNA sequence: TGTGCCAGCAGCTTGGCCGCTAGCGGGGCCTACGAGCAGTACTTC.

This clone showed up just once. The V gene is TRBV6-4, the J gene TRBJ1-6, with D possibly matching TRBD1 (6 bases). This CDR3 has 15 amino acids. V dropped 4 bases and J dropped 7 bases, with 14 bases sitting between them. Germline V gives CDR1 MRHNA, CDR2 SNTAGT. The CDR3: CASSALQGSNSPLHF. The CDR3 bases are TGTGCCAGCAGTGCGTTACAGGGAAGCAATTCACCCCTCCACTTT.

The CDR3 bases are TGTGCCAGCAGCTTGCAACAGGGAGACGAGCAGTACTTC. This gives the protein CASSLQQGDEQYF. The V and J genes are TRBV5-6 and TRBJ2-7, with a tentative D call TRBD1 (6 bases). V was cut by 1 base and J by 5 bases, with 10 bases left in between. Germline V gives CDR1 SGHDT, CDR2 YYEEEE. This CDR3 is built from 13 residues.